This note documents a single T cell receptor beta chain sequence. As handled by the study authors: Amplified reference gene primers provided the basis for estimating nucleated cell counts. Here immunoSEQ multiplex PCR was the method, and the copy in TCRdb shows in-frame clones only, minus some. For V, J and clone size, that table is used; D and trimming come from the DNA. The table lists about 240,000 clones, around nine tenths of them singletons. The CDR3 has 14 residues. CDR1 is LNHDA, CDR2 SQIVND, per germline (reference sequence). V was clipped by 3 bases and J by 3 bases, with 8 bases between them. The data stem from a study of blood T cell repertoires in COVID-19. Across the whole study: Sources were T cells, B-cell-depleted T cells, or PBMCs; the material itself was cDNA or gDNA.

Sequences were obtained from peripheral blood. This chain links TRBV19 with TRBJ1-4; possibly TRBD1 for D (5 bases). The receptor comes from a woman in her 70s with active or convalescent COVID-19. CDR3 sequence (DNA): TGTGCCAGTAGTATCGGGGGGGCTAATGAAAAACTGTTTTTT. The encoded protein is CASSIGGANEKLFF.